These 13 T cell receptor beta chains originate from one sample sequenced in a study of T-cell reconstitution after alpha-beta-depleted transplantation in children. A TCRbeta library incorporating unique molecular identifiers was prepared. Using its own MiXCR run on the PCR reads, TCRdb lists one record per CDR3 protein. Of approximately 650,000 distinct CDR3 sequences listed, approximately 14% were seen once; the top ten hold 0.79%. The sample was PBMCs, taken before TCRalphabeta/CD19-depleted stem cell transplant. The receptor source for this set is a girl aged 2-9 years with congenital amegakaryocytic thrombocytopenia, due to receive a stem cell transplant.

There are many counts of this clonotype. The genes are TRBV12-3 or TRBV12-4 and TRBJ2-1; 7 nucleotides align to TRBD2. V gave up 3 bases and J gave up 7 bases; unmatched junction bases: 6. CDR3 length: 14 amino acids. Here the CDR3 reads CASSFGGGRNEQFF. DNA of the CDR3: TGTGCCAGCAGTTTTGGGGGAGGGAGGAATGAGCAGTTCTTC.

This clonotype was seen ten or more times. The chain is built from TRBV7-2 and TRBJ1-3; D remains unclear. This CDR3 is built from 14 residues. V lost 6 bases to trimming and J lost 0 bases, with 9 bases between them. Germline loops: CDR1 SGHTA, CDR2 FQGNSA. CDR3 in DNA: TGTGCCAGCAGGCAAGACTTCTCTGGAAACACCATATATTTT. This gives the protein CASRQDFSGNTIYF.

This clonotype was seen ten or more times. The rearrangement links TRBV25-1 to TRBJ2-5; possibly TRBD1 for D (6 bases). Per germline, CDR1 MGHDK and CDR2 SYGVNS. This CDR3 region has 14 residues. Trimming cost V 4 bases and J 6 bases, with 15 bases left between them. CDR3 residues: CASSGDTTEKTQYF. Here the CDR3 DNA reads TGTGCCAGCAGTGGGGACACCACCGAGAAGACCCAGTACTTC.

This clonotype was detected many times. The rearrangement uses TRBV20-1 and TRBJ1-2; D might be TRBD1 (6 bases). Germline V gene lookup returns CDR1 DFQATT and CDR2 SNEGSKA (reference sequence). The CDR3 spans 16 residues. V was shortened by 1 base and J by 0 bases, with 15 bases between the two germline ends. For the CDR3, the DNA is TGCAGTGCTAGAGGAGGGGGAAGGAAAGCTAACTATGGCTACACCTTC. As protein: CSARGGGRKANYGYTF.

In this sample, this clonotype turned up many times. The V gene is TRBV3-1, the J gene TRBJ2-7; maybe TRBD2 (5 bases). V shed 3 bases and J shed 4 bases, with 10 bases lying between them. The CDR3 spans 13 residues. Germline values: CDR1 LGHDT, CDR2 YNNKEL (reference sequence). Here the CDR3 DNA reads TGTGCCAGCAGCCAGGATGGGAGTTACGAGCAGTACTTC. Translated: CASSQDGSYEQYF.

This clonotype has ten or more counts. A junction boundary mismatches the germline segment, possibly from a read error. This chain connects TRBV12-3 or TRBV12-4 to TRBJ2-2, with 10 bases that match TRBD2. The length of the CDR3 is 16 residues. The CDR3 spells CASSLGTSANTGELFF. CDR3 nucleotide sequence: TGTGCCAGCAGCTTAGGGACTAGCGCGAACACCGGGGAGCTGTTTTTT.

This clonotype was counted many times. V is TRBV20-1 and J is TRBJ2-3; D call uncertain. Trimming pared 1 base from V and 1 base from J, leaving 9 bases between. This CDR3 contains 14 residues. Germline CDR1 reads DFQATT; CDR2 reads SNEGSKA (reference sequence). CDR3 residues: CSARVGFGTDTQYF. CDR3 DNA: TGCAGTGCTAGAGTAGGTTTTGGCACAGATACGCAGTATTTT.

This clonotype was observed a few times. This chain links TRBV15 with TRBJ1-4; 9 bases line up with TRBD1. CDR3 length equals 17 residues. With 5 bases clipped from V and 1 base from J, the junction kept 8 bases outside the gene matches. Germline loops: CDR1 LNHNV, CDR2 YYDKDF (reference sequence). As DNA, the CDR3 is TGTGCCACCAGCGATATACAGACAGGGGGAACTAATGAAAAACTGTTTTTT. Amino acids: CATSDIQTGGTNEKLFF.

The chain couples TRBV14 to TRBJ1-1, with D hard to call. The CDR3 covers 17 residues. CDR1 and CDR2 (germline): SGHDN, FVKESK. Trimming cost V 1 base and J 4 bases, with 19 bases left between them. This chain's CDR3 is CASSQGTLFAFGTEAFF. CDR3 coding DNA: TGTGCCAGCAGCCAAGGAACCCTTTTCGCCTTTGGCACTGAAGCTTTCTTT. Based on the CDR3 plus reference TRBV14 and TRBJ1-1, the full variable domain is EAGVTQFPSHSVIEKGQTVTLRCDPISGHDNLYWYRRVMGKEIKFLLHFVKESKQDESGMPNNRFLAERTGGTYSTLKVQPAELEDSGVYFCASSQGTLFAFGTEAFFGQGTRLTVV.

This clonotype was seen many times. The chain uses TRBV12-3 or TRBV12-4 and TRBJ1-4; 8 bases align to TRBD1. The CDR3 runs to 16 residues. Unmatched junction bases numbered 16, after V lost 8 bases and J lost 8 bases. The CDR3 loop reads CASGVRVDRGREKLFF. CDR3 sequence (DNA): TGTGCCAGCGGTGTAAGGGTAGACAGGGGACGGGAAAAACTGTTTTTT.

This sequence joins TRBV5-8 and TRBJ2-3; 10 bases align to TRBD2. The CDR3 is 15 residues long. Germline trimming cut 5 bases from V and 3 bases from J; bases unmatched to any gene: 6. Per germline, CDR1 SGHTS and CDR2 YDEGEE. CDR3 nucleotide sequence: TGTGCCAGCAGTTCCGGGACTAGCGTGACAGATACGCAGTATTTT. This codes for CASSSGTSVTDTQYF. The full variable domain, completed using reference TRBV5-8 and TRBJ2-3, is EAGVTQSPTHLIKTRGQQATLRCSPISGHTSVYWYQQALGLGLQFLLWYDEGEERNRGNFPPRFSGRQFPNYSSELNVNALELEDSALYLCASSSGTSVTDTQYFGPGTRLTVL.

This clonotype was found a few times. The rearrangement links TRBV5-1 to TRBJ2-2, with 8 nucleotides matching TRBD1. The ends lost 2 bases at V and 3 bases at J; junction bases unmatched: 3. This CDR3 contains 15 residues. The germline CDR1 and CDR2 sequences are SGHRS and YFSETQ. CDR3 residues: CASSFTTGDTGELFF. CDR3 coding DNA: TGCGCCAGCAGCTTTACGACAGGGGACACCGGGGAGCTGTTTTTT.

This clonotype has ten or more counts. J is TRBJ2-3 and V is TRBV7-2; D is undetermined. The CDR3 covers 14 residues. Trimming took 2 bases from V and 0 from J, leaving 6 bases between them. Germline CDR1 SGHTA, CDR2 FQGNSA. CDR3 sequence (DNA): TGTGCCAGCAGCTTACATCCTAGCACAGATACGCAGTATTTT. Protein: CASSLHPSTDTQYF.